This T cell receptor beta chain stems from a study of molecular identifiers for immune sequencing clone quantification. In the study overall: Sequencing covered four of five parts into which replicate RNA from roughly 20,000 or 100,000 naive CD8 cells was split.

General study points: Clones that had above 20 RNA copies took up over 98% of effector molecules but under 1% in naive cells. Underestimated sizes of highly expanded clones could result from identical TCR molecules that share a barcode.

The CDR3 sequence is 13 residues long. From germline, CDR1 is SGHRS and CDR2 YFSETQ. The table lists this clonotype with many counts. The antigen is undetermined. The junction and the germline gene differ at one end; a read error may be behind it. It was with previously described methods and listed TCR primers that bulk TCR libraries were made. TCRdb reprocessed the PCR reads with MiXCR, giving one entry per CDR3 protein. The profile shows approximately 590,000 distinct CDR3 sequences, roughly 27% of them singletons. Sequenced material: naive CD8+ T cells from blood, with Jurkat cell RNA spiked in. This sample's subset: FACS-sorted CD8+CD4-CCR7+CD45RA+ naive T cells. The TCR comes from a human donor in good health. Some libraries in this study had Jurkat cell RNA spiked in. This chain uses TRBV5-1 with TRBJ2-5; TRBD1 matches at 8 bases. CDR3: CASRGTGQETQYF. CDR3 DNA: TGTGCCAGCAGGGGGACAGGCCAAGAGACCCAGTACTTC.